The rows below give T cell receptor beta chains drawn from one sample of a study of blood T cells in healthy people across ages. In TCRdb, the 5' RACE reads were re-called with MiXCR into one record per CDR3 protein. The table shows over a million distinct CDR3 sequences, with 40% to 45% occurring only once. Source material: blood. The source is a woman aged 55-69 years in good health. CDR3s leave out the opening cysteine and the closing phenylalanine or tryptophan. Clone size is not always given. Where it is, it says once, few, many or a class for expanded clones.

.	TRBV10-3	ATAHAPGDVREETQY
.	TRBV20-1	SASGTSGKEQY
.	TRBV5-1	ASSLPRGGTGLRDEQF
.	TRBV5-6	ASQSSGEQF
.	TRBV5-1	ASSLTTGRGRNEQY
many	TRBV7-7	ASSWDRGETQY
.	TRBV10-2	ASSLSGTPEQF
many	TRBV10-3	AIGEAGANVLT
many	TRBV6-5	ASSQQGYEQY
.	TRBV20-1	SAIGARGYT
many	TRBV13	ASSPRTDPYGYT
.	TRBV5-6	ASSGSGYNEQF
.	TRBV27	ASSLRGLLTYEQY
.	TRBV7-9	ASSYTSGRSGEQY
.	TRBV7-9	ASSSGTGGGDEQY
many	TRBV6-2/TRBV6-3	ASRAQTEHTDTQY
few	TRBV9	ASSPSPVAGDTQY
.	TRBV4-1	ASSQEATSVGTDTQY
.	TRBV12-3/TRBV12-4	ASGPGTGTGEQY
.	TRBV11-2	ASSFRGGQGSNEQF
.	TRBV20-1	SAASGATDTQY
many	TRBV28	ASSANRGPLTDTQY
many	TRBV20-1	SARGVEHSAKNIQY
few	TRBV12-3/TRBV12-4	ASSPDRGWTDTQY
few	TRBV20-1	SAREGPNSPLH
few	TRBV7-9	ASSAYGNQPQH
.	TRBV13	ASSFSDERELF
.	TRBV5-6	ASSLSTGLQPQH
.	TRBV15	ATSRDAQPQH
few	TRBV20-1	SARVSGTGSGYGYT
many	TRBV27	ASGAGGNEQF
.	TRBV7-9	ASSTCGLTYNEQF
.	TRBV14	ASSQSGPTEAF
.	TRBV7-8	ASSLALAGGRDEQF
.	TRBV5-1	ASTNVRAHEQF
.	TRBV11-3	ASSEGVLYNEQF
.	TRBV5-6	ASSLGGRAGTDTQY
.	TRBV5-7	ASSFLRGYDEQF
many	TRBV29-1	SVETGSGRYEQY
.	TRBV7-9	ASSLLQGRGETQY
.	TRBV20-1	SARQGGQGNEKLF
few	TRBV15	ATSRDPGAGEQY
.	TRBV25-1	ASSDLRAGGYGYT
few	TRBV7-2	ASSFDSPSNYGYT
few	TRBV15	ATSRGFGTGGHEQY
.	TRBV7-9	ASSRQGSASEQY
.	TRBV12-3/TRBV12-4	ASSRLPEQF
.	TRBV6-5	ASRQQSNQPQH
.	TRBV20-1	SATPGLAGYEQY
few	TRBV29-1	SVGGLAGFEQY
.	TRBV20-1	SASHLDGYEQY
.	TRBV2	ASSEVGDWFNEQF
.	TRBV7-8	ASSLVAMGDTQY
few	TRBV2	ASSRTQDGAEQY
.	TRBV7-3	ASSLSGSYTEAF
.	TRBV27	ASSRSQGANSYEQY
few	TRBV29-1	SVGGLAGEYTDTQY
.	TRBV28	ATWVAYGYT
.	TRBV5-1	ASSLGRGGLGHT